This note documents a single TCR beta chain sequence. The antigen remains unidentified. The record originates from a study of Ad26.COV2.S vaccination and SARS-CoV-2 variants. Treatment reported: about 20 received Ad26.COV2.S at low or high dose, single or two shots; several received placebo; per-sample allocation not given. At day 63 after the first vaccine or placebo injection, samples were drawn. Built on an Ad26 vector, the vaccine expressed Wuhan-strain SARS-CoV-2 spike. Clones were read by immunoSEQ multiplex PCR, and TCRdb kept only the in-frame ones, dropping some. The sample shows about 350,000 clones, 88% of them seen only once. General study findings and limits: Using TCR breadth and depth analyses may have led to underestimated total T cell responses. Recipients of either vaccine or placebo displayed similar breadth of non-spike TCRs.

The V end lost 4 bases, the J end lost 0 bases, and 11 bases lay between the germline ends. The CDR3 runs to 15 residues. From germline, CDR1 is SGHRS and CDR2 YFSETQ. This TCR was recovered from a person aged 18-65 years who received the Ad26.COV2.S COVID-19 vaccine or a placebo. V is TRBV5-1 and J is TRBJ1-3; D not resolved. Sequenced material: peripheral blood, taken in a trial of Ad26.COV2.S vaccine versus placebo. In DNA form, the CDR3 reads TGCGCCAGCAGCCCATTCCAGTCCTCTGGAAACACCATATATTTT. Protein sequence: CASSPFQSSGNTIYF.